This TCR beta chain was captured in a study of T cell repertoires in cytomegalovirus infection. For the study at large: Signatures in public TCR beta sequences pointed to both CMV infection and matching HLA type.

TCRdb ran MiXCR on the reads and lists one entry per CDR3 protein. The data show 200,000 to 300,000 distinct CDR3 sequences, with approximately 7% seen just once and 6.5% held by the top ten. This clonotype was detected many times. Its antigen is still unknown. Whole-study results and caveats: Predominance within the ex vivo response was attributable to HLA-C-restricted CMV-specific TCR beta clonotypes.

This CDR3 is built from 12 residues. Trimming took 5 bases from V and 7 from J, leaving 10 bases between them. CDR1 and CDR2 from the germline V gene are SGHTA and FQGNSA. The chain uses TRBV7-2 and TRBJ2-3; tentative D call: TRBD2 (5 bases). Sequenced: PBMCs. The clonotype originates from a human donor in good health (CMV status not recorded). Some clones in this sample may be carry-over from other donors' samples. CDR3 in DNA: TGTGCCAGCAGCCTGGACTCTAATACGCAGTATTTT. Protein sequence: CASSLDSNTQYF.